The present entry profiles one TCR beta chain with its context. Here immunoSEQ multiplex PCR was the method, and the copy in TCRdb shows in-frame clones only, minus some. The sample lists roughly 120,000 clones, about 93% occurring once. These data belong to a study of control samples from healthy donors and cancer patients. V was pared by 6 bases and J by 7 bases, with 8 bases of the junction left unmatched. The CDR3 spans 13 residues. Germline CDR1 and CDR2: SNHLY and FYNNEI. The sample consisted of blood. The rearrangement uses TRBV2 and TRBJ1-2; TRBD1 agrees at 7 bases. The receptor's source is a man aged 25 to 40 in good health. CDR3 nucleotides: TGTGCCAGCAGACCACAGGGGAGATCTGGCTACACCTTC. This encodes CASRPQGRSGYTF.